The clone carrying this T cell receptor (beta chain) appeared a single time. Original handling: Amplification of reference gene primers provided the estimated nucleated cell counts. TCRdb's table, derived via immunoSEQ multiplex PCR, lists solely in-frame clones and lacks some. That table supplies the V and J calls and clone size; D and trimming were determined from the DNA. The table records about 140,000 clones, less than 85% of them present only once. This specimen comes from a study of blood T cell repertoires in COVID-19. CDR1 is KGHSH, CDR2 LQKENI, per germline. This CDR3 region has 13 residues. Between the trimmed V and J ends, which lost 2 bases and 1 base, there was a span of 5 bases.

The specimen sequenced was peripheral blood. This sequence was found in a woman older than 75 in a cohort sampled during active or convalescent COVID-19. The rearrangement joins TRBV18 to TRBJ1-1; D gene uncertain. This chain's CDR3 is CASSPGPNTEAFF. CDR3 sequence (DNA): TGTGCCAGCTCACCAGGGCCGAACACTGAAGCTTTCTTT.